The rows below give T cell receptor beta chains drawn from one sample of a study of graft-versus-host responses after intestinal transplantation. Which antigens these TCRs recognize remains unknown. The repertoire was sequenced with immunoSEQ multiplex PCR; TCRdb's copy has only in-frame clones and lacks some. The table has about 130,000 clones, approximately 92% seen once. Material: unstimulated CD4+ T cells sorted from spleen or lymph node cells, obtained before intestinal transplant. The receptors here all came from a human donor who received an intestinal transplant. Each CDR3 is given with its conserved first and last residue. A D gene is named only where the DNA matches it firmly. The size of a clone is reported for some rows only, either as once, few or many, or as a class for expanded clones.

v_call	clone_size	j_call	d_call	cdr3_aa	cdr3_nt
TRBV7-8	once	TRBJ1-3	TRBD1	CASSLVQGAISGNTIYF	TGTGCCAGCAGCTTAGTACAGGGGGCTATATCTGGAAACACCATATATTTT
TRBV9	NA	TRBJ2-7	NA	CASSVEGDSAGEQYF	TGTGCCAGCAGCGTAGAGGGGGACTCGGCCGGCGAGCAGTACTTC
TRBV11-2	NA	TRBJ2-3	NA	CASSLLGGDTTDTQYF	TGTGCCAGCAGCTTACTTGGTGGAGATACCACAGATACGCAGTATTTT
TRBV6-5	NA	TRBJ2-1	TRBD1	CASSYSTGGMNEQFF	TGTGCCAGCAGTTACTCGACAGGGGGCATGAATGAGCAGTTCTTC
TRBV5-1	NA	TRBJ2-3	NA	CASSSAGHTDTQYF	TGCGCCAGCAGCTCAGCGGGACACACAGATACGCAGTATTTT
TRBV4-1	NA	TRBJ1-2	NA	CASSQDYRALGYTF	TGCGCCAGCAGCCAAGATTACCGGGCCCTAGGCTACACCTTC
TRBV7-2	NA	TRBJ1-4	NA	CASSLARGKLFF	TGTGCCAGCAGCTTAGCGCGCGGAAAACTGTTTTTT
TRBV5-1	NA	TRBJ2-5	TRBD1	CASSLGRTGQETQYF	TGCGCCAGCAGCTTGGGACGGACAGGGCAAGAGACCCAGTACTTC
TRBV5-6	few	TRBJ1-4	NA	CASSAITEVANEKLFF	TGTGCCAGCAGCGCAATTACAGAGGTAGCTAATGAAAAACTGTTTTTT
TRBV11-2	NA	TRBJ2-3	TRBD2	CASSLAGGDTQYF	TGTGCCAGCAGCTTAGCCGGGGGGGATACGCAGTATTTT
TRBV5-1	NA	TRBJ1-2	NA	CASSLDSHYGYTF	TGCGCCAGCAGCTTGGACTCCCACTATGGCTACACCTTC
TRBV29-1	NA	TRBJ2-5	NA	CSVADNTGTETQYF	TGCAGCGTGGCAGACAATACAGGGACGGAGACCCAGTACTTC
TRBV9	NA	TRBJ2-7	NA	CASSVGPWWGEQYF	TGTGCCAGCAGCGTGGGCCCTTGGTGGGGAGAGCAGTACTTC
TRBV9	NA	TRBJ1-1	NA	CASNQGSGYAEAFF	TGTGCCAGCAACCAGGGTTCGGGTTACGCTGAAGCTTTCTTT
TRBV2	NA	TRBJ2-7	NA	CASSDSRQEAYEQYF	TGTGCCAGCAGTGACTCCCGACAGGAGGCCTACGAGCAGTACTTC
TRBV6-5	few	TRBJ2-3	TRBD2	CASSVQRGVDTQYF	TGTGCCAGTAGCGTCCAGCGGGGGGTAGATACGCAGTATTTT
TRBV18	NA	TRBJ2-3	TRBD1	CASSHPGQGADTQYF	TGTGCCAGCTCGCACCCGGGACAGGGGGCAGATACGCAGTATTTT
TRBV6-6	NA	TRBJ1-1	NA	CASSYSTDTEAFF	TGTGCCAGCAGTTACTCGACAGACACTGAAGCTTTCTTT
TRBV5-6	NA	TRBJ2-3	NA	CASSFFTGTDTQYF	TGTGCCAGCAGCTTTTTTACGGGCACAGATACGCAGTATTTT
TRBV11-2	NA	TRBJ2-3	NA	CASSLGGRDTQYF	TGTGCCAGCAGCTTAGGAGGCAGGGATACGCAGTATTTT
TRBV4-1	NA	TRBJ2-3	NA	CASSPPRPSDTQYF	TGCGCCAGCAGCCCCCCCAGGCCATCAGATACGCAGTATTTT
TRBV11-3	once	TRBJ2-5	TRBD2	CASSPGGRGETQYF	TGTGCCAGCAGCCCGGGGGGGCGAGGAGAGACCCAGTACTTC
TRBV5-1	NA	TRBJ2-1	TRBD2	CASSPATVAGGQGPNEQFF	TGCGCCAGCAGCCCCGCGACGGTAGCGGGGGGGCAAGGTCCGAATGAGCAGTTCTTC
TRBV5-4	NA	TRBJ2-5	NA	CASSLVGALETQYF	TGTGCCAGCAGCTTGGTTGGGGCCTTAGAGACCCAGTACTTC
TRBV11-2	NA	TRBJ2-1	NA	CASSLSDEPYNEQFF	TGTGCCAGCAGCTTATCCGACGAACCCTACAATGAGCAGTTCTTC
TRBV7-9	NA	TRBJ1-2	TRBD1	CASSPPTGTYGYTF	TGTGCCAGCAGCCCTCCGACAGGGACCTATGGCTACACCTTC
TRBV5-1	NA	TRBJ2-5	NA	CASSLEVAGLETQYF	TGCGCCAGCAGCTTGGAAGTCGCAGGGCTGGAGACCCAGTACTTC
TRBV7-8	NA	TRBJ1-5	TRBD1	CASSQVGGQPQHF	TGTGCCAGCAGCCAGGTAGGGGGCCAGCCCCAGCATTTT
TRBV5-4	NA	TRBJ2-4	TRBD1	CASSFGQGLAKNIQYF	TGTGCCAGCAGCTTCGGACAGGGATTAGCCAAAAACATTCAGTACTTC
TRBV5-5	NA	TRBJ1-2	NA	CASSLDRRANYGYTF	TGTGCCAGCAGCTTAGATCGTCGGGCTAACTATGGCTACACCTTC
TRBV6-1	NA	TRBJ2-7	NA	CASSRTVAYEQYF	TGTGCCAGCAGTCGGACGGTAGCCTACGAGCAGTACTTC
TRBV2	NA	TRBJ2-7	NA	CASRVPAITGEQYF	TGTGCCAGCCGTGTTCCCGCCATTACGGGCGAGCAGTACTTC
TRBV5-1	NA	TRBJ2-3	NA	CASSSLGRSTDTQYF	TGCGCCAGCAGCTCGCTAGGGCGGAGCACAGATACGCAGTATTTT
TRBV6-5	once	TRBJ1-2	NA	CASRSLTGANYGYTF	TGTGCCAGCAGGAGCCTTACGGGGGCAAACTATGGCTACACCTTC
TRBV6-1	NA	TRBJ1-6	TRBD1	CASSKDRGLGISPLHF	TGTGCCAGCAGTAAAGACAGGGGACTTGGAATTTCACCCCTCCACTTT
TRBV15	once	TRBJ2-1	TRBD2	CATSRAAFGGGPLLSEQFF	TGTGCCACCAGCAGAGCAGCATTTGGGGGGGGTCCCCTGTTGAGTGAGCAGTTCTTC
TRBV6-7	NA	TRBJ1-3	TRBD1	CASNRGFPLTGNTIYF	TGTGCCAGCAACAGGGGGTTCCCTCTTACTGGAAACACCATATATTTT
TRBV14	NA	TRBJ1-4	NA	CASSQAGPFKGLFF	TGTGCCAGCAGCCAAGCGGGACCTTTTAAGGGACTGTTTTTT
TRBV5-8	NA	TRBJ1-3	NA	CASSADPSSGNTIYF	TGTGCCAGCAGCGCCGACCCGAGCTCTGGAAACACCATATATTTT
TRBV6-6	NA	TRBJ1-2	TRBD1	CASSYVSTGGYGYTF	TGTGCCAGCAGTTACGTCTCTACAGGGGGATATGGCTACACCTTC
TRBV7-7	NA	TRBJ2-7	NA	CASSSRAYEQYF	TGTGCCAGCAGCTCCAGAGCCTACGAGCAGTACTTC
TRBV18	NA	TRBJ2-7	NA	CASSPQQAGNEQYF	TGTGCCAGCTCACCACAACAGGCGGGGAACGAGCAGTACTTC
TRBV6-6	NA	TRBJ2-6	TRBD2	CASSLDGRAGANVLTF	TGTGCCAGCAGTTTGGACGGGAGGGCCGGGGCCAACGTCCTGACTTTC
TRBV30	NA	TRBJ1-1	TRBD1	CAWSGDRGGAFF	TGTGCCTGGAGTGGCGACAGGGGGGGAGCTTTCTTT
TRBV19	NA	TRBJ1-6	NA	CASRIGTSISYNSPLHF	TGTGCCAGTAGGATAGGAACGTCCATCTCCTATAATTCACCCCTCCACTTT
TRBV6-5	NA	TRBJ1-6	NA	CASSYSTPSPLHF	TGTGCCAGCAGTTACTCGACCCCATCACCCCTCCACTTT